This is a list of T cell receptor beta chains from one sample in a study of blood T cells in healthy people across ages. TCRdb used MiXCR to reprocess the 5' RACE reads, holding one entry per CDR3 protein. The sample yields approximately 800,000 distinct CDR3 sequences, roughly 60% seen once. The sequenced sample consisted of blood. The source is a man under 40 in good health. Each CDR3 is given with its conserved first and last residue. Fields, in order: V gene, J gene, D gene, clone size, CDR3 protein, CDR3 DNA. D genes are given only for firm matches. Some rows mark clone size as missing; the rest say once, few, many or name a class of expanded clone.

>TRBV3-1|TRBJ2-5|.|few
CASSQMVETQYF
TGTGCCAGCAGCCAAATGGTCGAGACCCAGTACTTC
>TRBV10-3|TRBJ2-2|TRBD2|.
CATLAGGDGELFF
TGTGCCACCTTAGCGGGAGGAGACGGGGAGCTGTTTTTT
>TRBV20-1|TRBJ2-1|.|.
CSARELGEETQFF
TGCAGTGCTCGAGAGCTAGGGGAAGAGACCCAGTTCTTC
>TRBV7-6|TRBJ2-7|TRBD2|many
CASSPGGDEQYF
TGTGCCAGCAGCCCGGGAGGGGACGAGCAGTACTTC
>TRBV11-1|TRBJ2-7|TRBD1|.
CASSLNQGAYEQYF
TGTGCCAGCAGCTTGAATCAGGGGGCCTACGAGCAGTACTTC
>TRBV4-2|TRBJ2-1|TRBD1|.
CASSQSESVGDRNNEQFF
TGTGCCAGCAGCCAAAGTGAGAGCGTGGGGGACAGAAACAATGAGCAGTTCTTC
>TRBV3-1|TRBJ2-7|.|.
CASSQARRSSYEQYF
TGTGCCAGCAGCCAAGCGCGTAGGAGCTCCTACGAGCAGTACTTC
>TRBV12-3/TRBV12-4|TRBJ2-1|.|.
CASSPYGGAQFF
TGTGCCAGCAGCCCTTACGGAGGCGCGCAGTTCTTC
>TRBV5-5|TRBJ1-6|.|.
CASSLGPPGPYNSPLHF
TGTGCCAGCAGCTTGGGTCCCCCTGGGCCTTATAATTCACCCCTCCACTTT
>TRBV15|TRBJ2-2|TRBD2|.
CATSRDAWTSGNTGELFF
TGTGCCACCAGCAGAGACGCCTGGACTAGCGGAAACACCGGGGAGCTGTTTTTT
>TRBV4-3|TRBJ2-7|TRBD2|many
CASSPKSGTSGAYEQYF
TGCGCCAGCAGCCCCAAATCTGGGACTAGCGGCGCCTACGAGCAGTACTTC
>TRBV6-6|TRBJ2-2|.|.
CASNGRTGELFF
TGTGCCAGCAACGGCAGGACCGGGGAGCTGTTTTTT
>TRBV20-1|TRBJ1-1|.|.
CSATNPPGAQGSEAFF
TGCAGTGCTACGAACCCTCCGGGGGCGCAGGGATCTGAAGCTTTCTTT
>TRBV30|TRBJ2-7|.|once
CAWSAGGASYEQYF
TGTGCCTGGAGTGCCGGGGGCGCATCCTACGAGCAGTACTTC
>TRBV6-5|TRBJ2-3|.|.
CASSSTAPAQYF
TGTGCCAGCAGCTCCACGGCCCCGGCGCAGTATTTT
>TRBV2|TRBJ2-7|.|few
CASSPRQPREQYF
TGTGCCAGCAGTCCCAGACAGCCTCGCGAGCAGTACTTC
>TRBV5-6|TRBJ2-3|TRBD1|.
CASSLRGGQGTDTQYF
TGTGCCAGCAGCTTGCGCGGTGGACAGGGAACAGATACGCAGTATTTT
>TRBV28|TRBJ2-7|TRBD2|once
CAIAGTRYSEQYF
TGTGCCATCGCCGGGACTAGGTATTCCGAGCAGTACTTC
>TRBV4-2|TRBJ1-2|TRBD1|few
CASSRGALGQGGGYTF
TGTGCCAGCAGCCGAGGGGCCCTGGGACAGGGAGGAGGCTACACCTTC
>TRBV20-1|TRBJ2-3|TRBD1|.
CSARPPTGTSTDTQYF
TGCAGTGCTAGACCGCCGACAGGGACGAGCACAGATACGCAGTATTTT
>TRBV7-2|TRBJ1-1|.|.
CASSLEHGGRRAFF
TGTGCCAGCAGCTTAGAACACGGGGGCAGGAGGGCTTTCTTT
>TRBV7-2|TRBJ1-2|.|.
CASSLAPSGARHYGYTF
TGTGCCAGCAGCTTAGCCCCATCCGGGGCGCGCCACTATGGCTACACCTTC
>TRBV7-2|TRBJ1-2|.|.
CASSLDQNYGYTF
TGTGCCAGCAGCTTAGACCAAAACTATGGCTACACCTTC
>TRBV6-5|TRBJ1-2|TRBD1|.
CASSYSPRGALQYQLANYGYTF
TGTGCCAGCAGTTACTCACCCAGGGGGGCTCTGCAGTACCAGTTAGCTAACTATGGCTACACCTTC
>TRBV6-5|TRBJ2-1|TRBD2|few
CASSSSSGEQFF
TGTGCCAGCAGTTCTTCTAGCGGCGAGCAGTTCTTC
>TRBV28|TRBJ2-1|TRBD2|.
CASGTSGREHEQFF
TGTGCCAGCGGGACTAGCGGGAGGGAGCATGAGCAGTTCTTC
>TRBV7-9|TRBJ1-2|.|.
CASSLIMGPNYGYTF
TGTGCCAGCAGCTTAATTATGGGTCCTAACTATGGCTACACCTTC
>TRBV29-1|TRBJ2-1|.|.
CSVEPGQGEQFF
TGCAGCGTTGAACCTGGCCAGGGCGAGCAGTTCTTC
>TRBV29-1|TRBJ2-1|.|.
CSVATRDYYNEQFF
TGCAGCGTGGCAACCCGTGACTACTACAATGAGCAGTTCTTC
>TRBV20-1|TRBJ1-1|TRBD1|.
CSARGDSKAFF
TGCAGTGCTAGGGGGGACAGCAAAGCTTTCTTT
>TRBV3-1|TRBJ2-3|TRBD2|.
CASSPLAGGMDTQYF
TGTGCCAGCAGCCCGCTAGCGGGGGGGATGGATACGCAGTATTTT
>TRBV11-3|TRBJ2-5|TRBD2|.
CAGSLGLTSGGTQKTQYF
TGTGCCGGCAGCTTAGGACTAACTAGCGGGGGGACCCAAAAGACCCAGTACTTC
>TRBV12-3/TRBV12-4|TRBJ2-5|TRBD2|.
CASSRTSEQETQYF
TGTGCCAGCAGTCGGACTAGCGAACAAGAGACCCAGTACTTC
>TRBV7-9|TRBJ2-1|.|once
CASSLWFQDEQFF
TGTGCCAGCAGCTTATGGTTCCAGGATGAGCAGTTCTTC
>TRBV7-8|TRBJ1-2|.|few
CASSLNAGVYGYTF
TGTGCCAGCAGCTTAAATGCGGGGGTCTATGGCTACACCTTC
>TRBV3-1|TRBJ2-7|.|.
CASSPTRDPLREQYF
TGTGCCAGCAGCCCCACTCGGGACCCGCTGCGCGAGCAGTACTTC
>TRBV3-1|TRBJ2-3|TRBD2|.
CASSQVLAGGMTSTDTQYF
TGTGCCAGCAGCCAAGTACTAGCGGGAGGAATGACTAGCACAGATACGCAGTATTTT
>TRBV6-5|TRBJ2-7|.|once
CASSYSREVEGYEQYF
TGTGCCAGCAGTTACTCACGGGAAGTAGAGGGCTACGAGCAGTACTTC
>TRBV20-1|TRBJ1-5|TRBD1|.
CSARGGTADQPQHF
TGCAGTGCTAGGGGGGGGACAGCCGATCAGCCCCAGCATTTT
>TRBV20-1|TRBJ2-7|.|.
CSASSPSGVPREQYF
TGCAGTGCTAGTTCTCCTTCTGGGGTCCCCCGCGAGCAGTACTTC
>TRBV7-2|TRBJ2-1|.|few
CASSFINEQFF
TGTGCCAGCAGCTTTATCAATGAGCAGTTCTTC
>TRBV7-2|TRBJ2-2|.|.
CASSLGLARTGELFF
TGTGCCAGCAGCTTAGGGCTAGCGAGGACCGGGGAGCTGTTTTTT
>TRBV28|TRBJ1-1|.|.
CASSPGGVNTEAFF
TGTGCCAGCAGCCCGGGGGGGGTGAACACTGAAGCTTTCTTT